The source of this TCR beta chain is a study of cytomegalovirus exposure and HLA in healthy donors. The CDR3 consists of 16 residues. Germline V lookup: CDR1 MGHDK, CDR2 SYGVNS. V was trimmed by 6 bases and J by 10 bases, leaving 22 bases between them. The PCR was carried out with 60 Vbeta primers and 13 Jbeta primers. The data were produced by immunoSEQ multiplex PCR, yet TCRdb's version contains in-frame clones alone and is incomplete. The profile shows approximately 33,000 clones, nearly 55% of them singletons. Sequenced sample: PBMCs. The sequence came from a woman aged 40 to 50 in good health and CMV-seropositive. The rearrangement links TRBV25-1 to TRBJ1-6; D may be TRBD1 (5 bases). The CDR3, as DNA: TGTGCCAGCAGCCCCGTAGCAGGTCCGGGGGAATCACCCCTCCACTTT. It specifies CASSPVAGPGESPLHF.